Listed below are T cell receptor beta chains from one sample, sequenced in a study of blood T cells in healthy people across ages. One entry per CDR3 protein, called by TCRdb with MiXCR from the 5' RACE reads. The data contain 800,000 or so distinct CDR3 sequences, around two thirds of them seen just once; the ten biggest clones take up 28%. Source material: blood. The receptors stem from a man younger than 40 in good health. Both conserved end residues are part of each CDR3. Each record gives: D gene, J gene, clone size, V gene, CDR3 protein, CDR3 DNA. A D gene is named only where the DNA matches it firmly. Rows give clone size only sometimes, using once, few, many, or a class for an expanded clone.

d_gene: .; j_gene: TRBJ2-1; abundance: few; v_gene: TRBV7-9; CDR3aa: CASVLDLDMDEQFF; CDR3nt: TGTGCCAGTGTCCTGGACCTGGACATGGATGAGCAGTTCTTC
d_gene: .; j_gene: TRBJ1-1; abundance: once; v_gene: TRBV20-1; CDR3aa: CSGGEAFF; CDR3nt: TGCAGTGGCGGTGAAGCTTTCTTT
d_gene: .; j_gene: TRBJ2-5; abundance: .; v_gene: TRBV12-3/TRBV12-4; CDR3aa: CASSLNGAQETQYF; CDR3nt: TGTGCCAGCAGTTTAAACGGGGCCCAAGAGACCCAGTACTTC
d_gene: TRBD2; j_gene: TRBJ2-7; abundance: .; v_gene: TRBV7-2; CDR3aa: CASSLEGTSGVYEQYF; CDR3nt: TGTGCCAGCAGCTTAGAGGGGACTAGCGGGGTATACGAGCAGTACTTC
d_gene: TRBD2; j_gene: TRBJ2-5; abundance: .; v_gene: TRBV2; CDR3aa: CASSEARGGVRETQYF; CDR3nt: TGTGCCAGCAGTGAAGCGCGGGGGGGAGTGAGGGAGACCCAGTACTTC
d_gene: .; j_gene: TRBJ2-6; abundance: .; v_gene: TRBV29-1; CDR3aa: CSVQGTPGANVLTF; CDR3nt: TGCAGCGTCCAGGGGACTCCTGGGGCCAACGTCCTGACTTTC
d_gene: .; j_gene: TRBJ1-1; abundance: .; v_gene: TRBV28; CDR3aa: CASRIGGDTEAFF; CDR3nt: TGTGCCAGCCGAATCGGGGGGGACACTGAAGCTTTCTTT
d_gene: .; j_gene: TRBJ1-4; abundance: .; v_gene: TRBV5-6; CDR3aa: CASSLFPGLATNEKLFF; CDR3nt: TGTGCCAGCAGCTTGTTTCCAGGTCTCGCAACTAATGAAAAACTGTTTTTT
d_gene: TRBD1; j_gene: TRBJ2-1; abundance: once; v_gene: TRBV9; CDR3aa: CASSVLPGQATSYNEQFF; CDR3nt: TGTGCCAGCAGCGTCCTGCCGGGACAGGCAACCTCCTACAATGAGCAGTTCTTC
d_gene: .; j_gene: TRBJ2-5; abundance: .; v_gene: TRBV7-9; CDR3aa: CASSFPDLETQYF; CDR3nt: TGTGCCAGCAGCTTCCCCGATTTGGAGACCCAGTACTTC
d_gene: .; j_gene: TRBJ2-5; abundance: .; v_gene: TRBV7-9; CDR3aa: CASSLNSETQYF; CDR3nt: TGTGCCAGCAGCTTAAATTCGGAGACCCAGTACTTC
d_gene: .; j_gene: TRBJ2-7; abundance: .; v_gene: TRBV4-3; CDR3aa: CASSQEESSRGFSYEQYF; CDR3nt: TGCGCCAGCAGCCAAGAGGAGTCGAGTCGGGGGTTCTCCTACGAGCAGTACTTC
d_gene: TRBD2; j_gene: TRBJ2-3; abundance: .; v_gene: TRBV4-2; CDR3aa: CASSQKSAGTRPRDTQYF; CDR3nt: TGTGCCAGCAGCCAAAAGAGTGCCGGGACTAGGCCCAGGGATACGCAGTATTTT
d_gene: TRBD2; j_gene: TRBJ2-7; abundance: .; v_gene: TRBV7-2; CDR3aa: CASSFPSLQQRGGEAYEQYF; CDR3nt: TGTGCCAGCAGCTTCCCTTCCCTCCAACAGAGGGGAGGGGAAGCCTACGAGCAGTACTTC
d_gene: TRBD1; j_gene: TRBJ2-1; abundance: few; v_gene: TRBV2; CDR3aa: CASSTGGQFF; CDR3nt: TGTGCCAGCAGCACAGGGGGGCAGTTCTTC
d_gene: .; j_gene: TRBJ1-2; abundance: few; v_gene: TRBV2; CDR3aa: CASSRTARDYGYTF; CDR3nt: TGTGCCAGCAGTCGGACAGCGCGGGACTATGGCTACACCTTC
d_gene: .; j_gene: TRBJ2-3; abundance: .; v_gene: TRBV3-1; CDR3aa: CASSLGQRPSTDTQYF; CDR3nt: TGTGCCAGCAGCCTCGGACAGAGACCTAGCACAGATACGCAGTATTTT
d_gene: .; j_gene: TRBJ1-1; abundance: few; v_gene: TRBV7-2; CDR3aa: CASSLGRFTAFF; CDR3nt: TGTGCCAGCAGCTTAGGCCGGTTTACAGCTTTCTTT
d_gene: TRBD1; j_gene: TRBJ2-1; abundance: .; v_gene: TRBV7-9; CDR3aa: CASSHRDRGRTEQFF; CDR3nt: TGTGCCAGCAGCCACCGGGACAGGGGTCGGACCGAGCAGTTCTTC
d_gene: .; j_gene: TRBJ2-4; abundance: once; v_gene: TRBV15; CDR3aa: CATSRGGVGDIQYF; CDR3nt: TGTGCCACCAGCAGAGGGGGGGTTGGGGACATTCAGTACTTC
d_gene: .; j_gene: TRBJ1-1; abundance: .; v_gene: TRBV28; CDR3aa: CASSLNVNTEAFF; CDR3nt: TGTGCCAGCAGTTTAAATGTGAACACTGAAGCTTTCTTT
d_gene: TRBD1; j_gene: TRBJ2-7; abundance: .; v_gene: TRBV9; CDR3aa: CASSVETGRVYEQYF; CDR3nt: TGTGCCAGCAGCGTAGAGACAGGGAGAGTGTACGAGCAGTACTTC
d_gene: .; j_gene: TRBJ2-1; abundance: .; v_gene: TRBV20-1; CDR3aa: CSATSGPLYNEQFF; CDR3nt: TGCAGTGCTACGAGCGGACCCCTCTACAATGAGCAGTTCTTC
d_gene: .; j_gene: TRBJ2-3; abundance: few; v_gene: TRBV6-5; CDR3aa: CASSYSRGVGGPGGTDTQYF; CDR3nt: TGTGCCAGCAGTTACTCGAGGGGCGTGGGGGGGCCGGGTGGAACAGATACGCAGTATTTT
d_gene: .; j_gene: TRBJ2-3; abundance: .; v_gene: TRBV29-1; CDR3aa: CSVEDRGSPDTQYF; CDR3nt: TGCAGCGTTGAAGATCGCGGCAGTCCAGATACGCAGTATTTT
d_gene: TRBD1; j_gene: TRBJ2-1; abundance: once; v_gene: TRBV5-1; CDR3aa: CASSLGIQGARGAQFF; CDR3nt: TGCGCCAGCAGCTTGGGGATCCAGGGGGCCAGGGGAGCGCAGTTCTTC
d_gene: .; j_gene: TRBJ2-1; abundance: .; v_gene: TRBV5-1; CDR3aa: CASSLAGGGNKHFF; CDR3nt: TGCGCCAGCAGCTTGGCAGGGGGGGGCAATAAGCATTTCTTC
d_gene: .; j_gene: TRBJ1-2; abundance: few; v_gene: TRBV12-3/TRBV12-4; CDR3aa: CASSLAGGGYGYTF; CDR3nt: TGTGCCAGCAGTTTAGCAGGGGGGGGCTATGGCTACACCTTC